This T cell receptor beta chain was recorded in a study of type 1 regulatory T cells. On the study more broadly: An in vitro protocol generated T-allo10, a Tr1-enriched, alloantigen-specific CD4 T cell product.

The V gene lost 4 bases and the J gene lost 4 bases, with 14 bases spanning the gap. The CDR3 has 14 residues. The germline V gene encodes CDR1 SNHLY and CDR2 FYNNEI. TCRdb independently ran MiXCR on the reads; one entry per CDR3 protein. The sample contains tens of thousands of distinct CDR3 sequences, over 50% of which appear only once. General study points: Compared with non-type 1 regulatory T cells, type 1 regulatory T cells showed a more restricted TCR repertoire.

Relative to its sample, this clonotype is medium-sized (0.01 to 0.1%). Its antigen is not identified. The TCR was taken from a human donor in good health. The chain is built from TRBV2 and TRBJ2-7, with TRBD2 as a possible D gene (5 bases). The sequencing sample was made of cultured non-Tr1 T cells, either the whole culture or a sorted T cell fraction (not recorded which). The CDR3: CASSAGSLSYEQYF. In DNA, the CDR3 is TGTGCCAGCAGTGCGGGGAGCCTCTCGTACGAGCAGTACTTC.